This TCR beta chain was sequenced during a study of blood T cells in healthy people across ages. A J-beta primer mix and a sample-barcoded 5' primer were used in a second PCR of about 7 to 12 cycles. TCRdb passed the 5' RACE reads through MiXCR, listing each CDR3 protein once. The table records about 770,000 distinct CDR3 sequences, 40% to 50% of them present only once. The length of the CDR3 is 16 residues. The V gene lost 2 bases and the J gene lost 0 bases, with 12 bases spanning the gap. Germline assignment: CDR1 KGHSH and CDR2 LQKENI. The sequence was collected from a man aged 55 to 70 in good health. This chain joins TRBV18 and TRBJ2-3, with D possibly being TRBD2 (6 bases). Sequencing was carried out using blood. CDR3 sequence (DNA): TGTGCCAGCTCACCATCATCGGGACTGAGCACAGATACGCAGTATTTT. Encoded protein: CASSPSSGLSTDTQYF.